The rows below give T cell receptor beta chains drawn from one sample of a study of cytomegalovirus exposure and HLA in healthy donors. Produced via immunoSEQ multiplex PCR; TCRdb's table is partial and in-frame only. The data contain 90,000 to 120,000 clones, 82% of them seen just once; the ten biggest clones take up 2% to 3%. The sequenced sample consisted of PBMCs. Receptors originate from a man aged 25-45 years in good health and CMV-seropositive. Both conserved end residues are part of each CDR3. Fields, in order: D gene, V gene, clone size, J gene, CDR3 protein, CDR3 DNA. A D gene is named only where the DNA matches it firmly. Only some rows state a clone size, as once, few, many or a class for expanded clones.

>TRBD2|TRBV19|-|TRBJ2-5
CASSIVGGASGETQYF
TGTGCCAGTAGTATAGTCGGGGGGGCGTCGGGAGAGACCCAGTACTTC
>TRBD1|TRBV27|few|TRBJ1-6
CASSPGQGRSPLHF
TGTGCCAGCAGCCCGGGACAGGGGCGTTCACCCCTCCACTTT
>-|TRBV2|-|TRBJ2-6
CASRQGPGANVLTF
TGTGCCAGCAGGCAGGGCCCTGGGGCCAACGTCCTGACTTTC
>-|TRBV5-1|-|TRBJ1-2
CASSFQGGDYGYTF
TGCGCCAGCAGCTTCCAGGGAGGGGACTATGGCTACACCTTC
>-|TRBV7-9|-|TRBJ1-4
CSSSSPALTGEKLFF
TGTTCCAGCAGCTCGCCTGCGTTGACGGGTGAAAAACTGTTTTTT
>-|TRBV4-1|-|TRBJ2-2
CASSQDQGVNTGELFF
TGCGCCAGCAGCCAAGATCAAGGGGTTAACACCGGGGAGCTGTTTTTT
>-|TRBV7-2|-|TRBJ2-5
CASSLDGGKSQYF
TGTGCCAGCAGCTTAGATGGGGGCAAGAGCCAGTACTTC
>-|TRBV29-1|-|TRBJ1-2
CSVDDLRGEGYTF
TGCAGCGTTGATGACCTTAGAGGCGAGGGCTACACCTTC
>-|TRBV29-1|few|TRBJ2-7
CSVEDRGSYEQYF
TGCAGCGTTGAAGATCGAGGGTCCTACGAGCAGTACTTC
>-|TRBV7-9|-|TRBJ1-1
CASRSTVNTEAFF
TGTGCCAGCAGATCGACAGTTAACACTGAAGCTTTCTTT
>TRBD1|TRBV7-9|-|TRBJ2-7
CASSFAGTGDNEQYF
TGTGCCAGCAGCTTTGCCGGGACAGGGGATAACGAGCAGTACTTC
>TRBD2|TRBV9|-|TRBJ2-5
CASSAQGLSQETQYF
TGTGCCAGCAGCGCGCAGGGACTATCCCAAGAGACCCAGTACTTC
>-|TRBV5-1|-|TRBJ2-5
CASSSQGVQETQYF
TGCGCCAGCAGCTCTCAGGGTGTTCAAGAGACCCAGTACTTC
>-|TRBV6-5|-|TRBJ2-2
CAVQGRNTGELFF
TGTGCCGTACAGGGCAGGAACACCGGGGAGCTGTTTTTT
>-|TRBV9|-|TRBJ1-1
CASSVGLGGTEAFF
TGTGCCAGCAGCGTAGGTTTGGGGGGCACTGAAGCTTTCTTT
>-|TRBV9|-|TRBJ2-1
CASSVQGPFNEQFF
TGTGCCAGCAGCGTCCAGGGGCCCTTCAATGAGCAGTTCTTC
>TRBD2|TRBV29-1|-|TRBJ2-3
CSVASGGGTDTQYF
TGCAGCGTCGCTAGCGGGGGGGGCACAGATACGCAGTATTTT
>-|TRBV6-1|-|TRBJ1-1
CASKFWGGNTEAFF
TGTGCCAGCAAGTTCTGGGGGGGAAACACTGAAGCTTTCTTT
>-|TRBV30|-|TRBJ1-5
CAWSVGGGGNQPQHF
TGTGCCTGGAGTGTTGGGGGGGGCGGCAATCAGCCCCAGCATTTT
>TRBD2|TRBV11-1|-|TRBJ2-3
CASSSLAGGTGGTDTQYF
TGTGCCAGCAGCTCCCTAGCGGGGGGCACCGGTGGCACAGATACGCAGTATTTT
>TRBD1|TRBV6-1|-|TRBJ2-7
CASTTGYTYEQYF
TGTGCCAGTACGACAGGGTACACCTACGAGCAGTACTTC
>TRBD1|TRBV6-5|once|TRBJ2-5
CASTGTAQETQYF
TGTGCCAGCACCGGGACAGCACAAGAGACCCAGTACTTC
>TRBD1|TRBV11-3|-|TRBJ1-1
CASSLDGQVSTEAFF
TGTGCCAGCAGCTTAGATGGACAGGTGAGCACTGAAGCTTTCTTT
>TRBD2|TRBV6-5|-|TRBJ2-7
CASALAGTYEQYF
TGTGCCAGCGCACTAGCGGGGACCTACGAGCAGTACTTC
>-|TRBV5-1|-|TRBJ2-1
CASSLDAGSSYNEQFF
TGCGCCAGCAGCTTGGACGCGGGGAGCTCCTACAATGAGCAGTTCTTC
>-|TRBV6-1|few|TRBJ2-2
CASTPADRNTGELFF
TGTGCCAGCACCCCGGCGGACAGGAACACCGGGGAGCTGTTTTTT
>-|TRBV5-1|once|TRBJ1-6
CASSHPGLKISYNSPLHF
TGCGCCAGCAGCCACCCGGGTCTTAAGATCTCCTATAATTCACCCCTCCACTTT
>-|TRBV6-6|-|TRBJ1-2
CASSYSGGPSYGYTF
TGTGCCAGCAGTTACTCGGGGGGACCATCCTATGGCTACACCTTC
>-|TRBV5-8|-|TRBJ2-2
CASSQQRNTGELFF
TGTGCCAGCAGTCAACAGAGGAACACCGGGGAGCTGTTTTTT
>-|TRBV5-1|-|TRBJ1-1
CASSLIEGNTEAFF
TGCGCCAGCAGCTTGATCGAGGGAAACACTGAAGCTTTCTTT
>-|TRBV5-1|-|TRBJ1-4
CASSLEADNEKLFF
TGCGCCAGCAGCTTGGAGGCGGATAATGAAAAACTGTTTTTT
>-|TRBV6-1|few|TRBJ2-6
CASSPRDSGANGLTF
TGTGCCAGCAGCCCCAGGGACTCTGGGGCCAACGGCCTGACTTTC
>TRBD2|TRBV19|-|TRBJ2-3
CASSIAPLAGGTDTQYF
TGTGCCAGTAGTATAGCTCCTCTAGCGGGGGGCACAGATACGCAGTATTTT
>TRBD1|TRBV27|-|TRBJ1-1
CASSLGPGQGGTEAFF
TGTGCCAGCAGTTTAGGTCCGGGACAGGGGGGTACTGAAGCTTTCTTT
>-|TRBV9|-|TRBJ2-3
CASSPWEGGPSTDTQYF
TGTGCCAGCAGCCCCTGGGAGGGGGGGCCGAGTACAGATACGCAGTATTTT
>-|TRBV4-1|few|TRBJ2-2
CASSAGAMNTGELFF
TGCGCCAGCAGCGCGGGGGCCATGAACACCGGGGAGCTGTTTTTT
>-|TRBV9|-|TRBJ2-3
CASSVGEDTDTQYF
TGTGCCAGCAGCGTAGGGGAGGACACAGATACGCAGTATTTT
>TRBD1|TRBV19|-|TRBJ2-2
CASSIPGTGYTGELFF
TGTGCCAGTAGTATACCTGGGACAGGGTACACCGGGGAGCTGTTTTTT
>TRBD1|TRBV6-1|once|TRBJ1-4
CASSWDRENEKLFF
TGTGCCAGCAGTTGGGACAGGGAGAATGAAAAACTGTTTTTT
>-|TRBV4-2|-|TRBJ2-2
CASSPGLAGTLFF
TGTGCCAGCAGCCCAGGACTGGCGGGCACACTGTTTTTT
>-|TRBV7-9|-|TRBJ2-7
CASSLADRFTYEQYF
TGTGCCAGCAGCTTAGCCGACAGATTTACCTACGAGCAGTACTTC
>-|TRBV5-1|-|TRBJ1-2
CASSQVAGANYGYTF
TGCGCCAGCAGCCAAGTCGCAGGGGCGAACTATGGCTACACCTTC
>TRBD2|TRBV5-1|-|TRBJ2-1
CASSSPPSGGYNEQFF
TGCGCCAGCAGCTCCCCCCCTAGCGGGGGCTACAATGAGCAGTTCTTC
>-|TRBV5-6|-|TRBJ2-3
CASSLRSGLSSTDTQYF
TGTGCCAGCAGCTTGAGGAGCGGATTATCTAGCACAGATACGCAGTATTTT
>TRBD2|TRBV5-1|-|TRBJ2-3
CASSLGTSALVDTQYF
TGCGCCAGCAGCTTGGGAACTAGCGCGCTAGTAGATACGCAGTATTTT
>-|TRBV6-1|-|TRBJ2-1
CASSVDFSSYNEQFF
TGTGCCAGCAGCGTCGACTTTAGCTCCTACAATGAGCAGTTCTTC
>-|TRBV5-1|-|TRBJ1-1
CASSPIDNAAGALGAFF
TGCGCCAGCAGCCCAATCGATAATGCGGCAGGGGCGTTAGGGGCTTTCTTT
>-|TRBV2|once|TRBJ1-2
CASSADYGYTF
TGTGCCAGCAGTGCTGACTATGGCTACACCTTC
>-|TRBV19|-|TRBJ1-5
CASSIGFQGNQPQHF
TGTGCCAGTAGTATAGGATTTCAGGGGAATCAGCCCCAGCATTTT
>-|TRBV7-8|-|TRBJ2-3
CASSLRGGTTDTQYF
TGTGCCAGCAGCCTCCGAGGGGGAACCACAGATACGCAGTATTTT
>-|TRBV30|-|TRBJ1-6
CAWSGQLSNSPLHF
TGTGCCTGGAGCGGTCAACTATCCAATTCACCCCTCCACTTT
>TRBD1|TRBV12-5|few|TRBJ1-1
CASGPRTGGDTEAFF
TGTGCTAGTGGTCCAAGGACAGGGGGGGACACTGAAGCTTTCTTT
>TRBD1|TRBV6-4|-|TRBJ2-7
CASSDAKDRGHEQYF
TGTGCCAGCAGTGACGCTAAGGACAGGGGCCACGAGCAGTACTTC
>-|TRBV9|-|TRBJ2-7
CASSVGTENYEQYF
TGTGCCAGCAGCGTAGGGACAGAAAACTACGAGCAGTACTTC
>TRBD1|TRBV30|-|TRBJ2-7
CAWGSPDRPRYEQYF
TGTGCCTGGGGTTCTCCGGACAGGCCGCGCTACGAGCAGTACTTC
>-|TRBV9|-|TRBJ2-2
CASSVGPENTGELFF
TGTGCCAGCAGCGTAGGGCCAGAGAACACCGGGGAGCTGTTTTTT
>-|TRBV7-3|-|TRBJ2-2
CASSPSATSRAGELFF
TGTGCCAGCAGCCCCTCCGCGACTAGTCGCGCCGGGGAGCTGTTTTTT
>TRBD1|TRBV5-1|-|TRBJ1-4
CASSDRTGGYEKLFF
TGCGCCAGCAGCGACAGGACAGGGGGCTATGAAAAACTGTTTTTT
>-|TRBV4-1|-|TRBJ1-5
CASSTGPSASQPQHF
TGCGCCAGCAGCACAGGACCGTCCGCGAGTCAGCCCCAGCATTTT
>-|TRBV9|-|TRBJ1-2
CASSPRALPLVYGYTF
TGTGCCAGCAGCCCGAGAGCTTTACCCCTCGTCTATGGCTACACCTTC